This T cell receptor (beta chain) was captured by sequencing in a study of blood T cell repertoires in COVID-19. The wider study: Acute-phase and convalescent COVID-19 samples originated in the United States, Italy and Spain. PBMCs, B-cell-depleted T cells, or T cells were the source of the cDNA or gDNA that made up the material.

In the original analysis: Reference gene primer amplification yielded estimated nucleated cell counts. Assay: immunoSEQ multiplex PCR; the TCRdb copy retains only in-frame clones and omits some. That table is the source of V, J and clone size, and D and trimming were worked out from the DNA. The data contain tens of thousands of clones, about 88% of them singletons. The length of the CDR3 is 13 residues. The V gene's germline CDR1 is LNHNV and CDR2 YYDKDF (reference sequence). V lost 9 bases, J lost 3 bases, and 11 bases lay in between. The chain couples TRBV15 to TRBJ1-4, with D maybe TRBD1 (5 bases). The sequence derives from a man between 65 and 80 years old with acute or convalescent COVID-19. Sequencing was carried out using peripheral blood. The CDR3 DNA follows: TGTGCCACTACGGAAGGGGCTAATGAAAAACTGTTTTTT. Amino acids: CATTEGANEKLFF. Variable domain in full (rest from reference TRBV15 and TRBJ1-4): DAMVIQNPRYQVTQFGKPVTLSCSQTLNHNVMYWYQQKSSQAPKLLFHYYDKDFNNEADTPDNFQSRRPNTSFCFLDIRSPGLGDTAMYLCATTEGANEKLFFGSGTQLSVL.